The clone carrying this TCR beta chain was found a few times. This sample stems from a study of blood T cell repertoires in COVID-19. Per the study methods: Amplification from reference gene primers served as the basis for estimated nucleated cell counts. Libraries were prepared by immunoSEQ multiplex PCR; TCRdb keeps only in-frame clonotypes and omits some of them. V, J and clone size reflect that table, while D and trimming were determined from the DNA. This table has hundreds of thousands of clones, 89% appearing once. The CDR3 is 13 residues long. J gave up 6 bases and V 5 bases, and 3 bases lay outside the gene matches. Germline V gives CDR1 ENHRY, CDR2 SYGVKD.

This sequence originates from a woman aged 55 to 70 with acute or convalescent COVID-19. Sequences were obtained from peripheral blood. The V call is TRBV10-3, the J call TRBJ1-2, with 10 bases matching TRBD1. CDR3 sequence: CAISTGTGDGYTF. CDR3 nucleotides: TGTGCCATCAGTACCGGGACAGGGGATGGCTACACCTTC.